The sequence of this T cell receptor beta chain was determined in a study of monozygotic twins with inflammatory bowel disease. Study outcomes and limitations: The study found lower TCRbeta diversity (inverse Simpson) in IBD patients than in healthy co-twins. T cell subtypes that differed could not be told apart. Nothing supported a single strong signal or clonotype that was associated with IBD.

Comment on this clonotype: The antigen remains unidentified.

Germline values: CDR1 DFQATT, CDR2 SNEGSKA (reference sequence). This CDR3 contains 16 residues. Addition of UMIs with a 6-nucleotide sample barcode was achieved by template switching. Following a re-call of the 5' RACE reads, TCRdb has one entry per CDR3 protein and lacks DNA. Recorded for this sample: about 140,000 distinct CDR3 sequences. The sequenced sample consisted of blood. The TCR originated in a human donor with ulcerative colitis or Crohn's disease, or a healthy co-twin of an affected twin (not recorded which). The rearrangement joins TRBV20-1 to TRBJ2-2; no DNA is available, so the TRBD1 call from TCRdb remains unchecked. The chain's CDR3 is CSARAGSGTNTGELFF.